One T cell receptor beta chain is described in this entry. The data originate from a study of healthy donors' naive CD4 and CD8 T cells. A linear amplification protocol produced the TCR libraries from 500 ng of total RNA. A single record per CDR3 protein comes from TCRdb applying MiXCR to the reads. This sample has around 200,000 distinct CDR3 sequences; around 80% occur once, and the top ten carry about 2.4%. This CDR3 has 14 amino acids. V lost 10 bases and J lost 2, with 18 bases in between. CDR1 and CDR2 from the germline V gene are SGHKS and YYEKEE (reference sequence). The V gene is TRBV5-5, the J gene TRBJ2-5; a possible D gene is TRBD1 (6 bases). The receptor comes from a pool of human donors in good health; the sample pools cells from several healthy donors. The specimen sequenced was naive CD4+ and CD8+ T cells sorted from blood, pooled from several donors. The CDR3 nucleotides are TGTGCCGGGGGCGACGGGGCCCTACAAGAGACCCAGTACTTC. It yields the protein CAGGDGALQETQYF.